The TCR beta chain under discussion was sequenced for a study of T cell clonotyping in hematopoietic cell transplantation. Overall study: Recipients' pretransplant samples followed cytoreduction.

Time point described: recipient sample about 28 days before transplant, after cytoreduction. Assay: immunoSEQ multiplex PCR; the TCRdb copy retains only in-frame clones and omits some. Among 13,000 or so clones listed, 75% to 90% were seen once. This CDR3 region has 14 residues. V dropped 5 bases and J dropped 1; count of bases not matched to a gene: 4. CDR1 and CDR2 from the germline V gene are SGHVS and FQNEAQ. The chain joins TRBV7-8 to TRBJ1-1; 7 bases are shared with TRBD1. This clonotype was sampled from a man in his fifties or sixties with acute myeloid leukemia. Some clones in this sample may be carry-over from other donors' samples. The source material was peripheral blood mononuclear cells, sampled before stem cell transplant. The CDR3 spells CASSPRQGNTEAFF. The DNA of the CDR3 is TGTGCCAGCAGCCCCCGACAGGGGAACACTGAAGCTTTCTTT.